The 3 T cell receptor beta chains reported below all come from one sample, sequenced in a study of early T cells in non-severe SARS-CoV-2 infection. TCRdb passed the 5' RACE reads through MiXCR, listing each CDR3 protein once. The table records around 100,000 distinct CDR3 sequences, roughly 15% of them present only once. Sequenced input: whole blood. The receptors come from an adult who was a healthcare worker with PCR-confirmed SARS-CoV-2 infection or an uninfected control (not recorded which).

The V gene is TRBV6-6, the J gene TRBJ2-2; D is perhaps TRBD1 (5 bases). Germline lookup yields CDR1 MNHNY and CDR2 SVGAGI (reference sequence). Trimming took 4 bases from V and 7 from J, leaving 16 bases between them. The CDR3 is 15 amino acids. CDR3 residues: CASSSLTGFLGELFF. In DNA form, the CDR3 reads TGTGCCAGCAGTTCCCTTACAGGTTTCCTCGGGGAGCTGTTTTTT.

The chain links TRBV2 to TRBJ2-7; TRBD1 matches 7 bases. V shed 7 bases and J 5 bases; nucleotides not matched to a gene: 11. Germline V lookup: CDR1 SNHLY, CDR2 FYNNEI. The CDR3 runs 14 residues. In DNA, the CDR3 is TGTGCCAGCAAAGCAATTACAGGGGAGAACGAGCAGTACTTC. This codes for CASKAITGENEQYF.

This clonotype was found many times. CDR3 sequence (DNA): TGCGCCAGCAGCTTCGACCTGAACACTGAAGCTTTCTTT. This translates into CASSFDLNTEAFF. The chain carries TRBV10-1 and TRBJ1-1; D is ambiguous. Germline V gene sequence: CDR1 WNHNN, CDR2 SYGVQD (reference sequence). The V and J ends lost 6 bases and 0 bases respectively, with 8 bases between them. The CDR3 is 13 amino acids.